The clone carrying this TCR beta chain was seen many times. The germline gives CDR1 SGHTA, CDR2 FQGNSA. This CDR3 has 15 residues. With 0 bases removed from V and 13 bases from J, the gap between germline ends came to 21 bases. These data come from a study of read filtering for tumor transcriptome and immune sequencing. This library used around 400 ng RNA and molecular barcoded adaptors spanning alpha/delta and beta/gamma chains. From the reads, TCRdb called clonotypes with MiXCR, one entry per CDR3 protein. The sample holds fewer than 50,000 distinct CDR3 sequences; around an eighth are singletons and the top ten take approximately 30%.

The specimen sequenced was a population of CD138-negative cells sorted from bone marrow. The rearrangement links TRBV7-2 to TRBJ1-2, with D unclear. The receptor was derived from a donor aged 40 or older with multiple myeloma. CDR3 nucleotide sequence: TGTGCCAGCAGCTTAGCGGCGGATTCGGACCGCGGTTGCACCTTC. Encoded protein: CASSLAADSDRGCTF.